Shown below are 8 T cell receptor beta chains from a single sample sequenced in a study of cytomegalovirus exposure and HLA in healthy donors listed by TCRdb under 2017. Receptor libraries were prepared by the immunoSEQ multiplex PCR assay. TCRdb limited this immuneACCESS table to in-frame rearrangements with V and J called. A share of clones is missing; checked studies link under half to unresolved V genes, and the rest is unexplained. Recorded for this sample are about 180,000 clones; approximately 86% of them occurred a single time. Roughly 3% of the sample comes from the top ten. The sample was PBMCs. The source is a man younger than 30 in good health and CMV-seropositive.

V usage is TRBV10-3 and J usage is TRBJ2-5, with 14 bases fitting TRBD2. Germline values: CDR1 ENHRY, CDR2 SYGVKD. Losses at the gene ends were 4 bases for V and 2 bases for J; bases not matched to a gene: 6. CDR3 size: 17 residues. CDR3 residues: CAISGAGLAGDQETQYF. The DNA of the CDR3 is TGTGCCATCAGTGGGGCGGGACTAGCGGGAGATCAAGAGACCCAGTACTTC.

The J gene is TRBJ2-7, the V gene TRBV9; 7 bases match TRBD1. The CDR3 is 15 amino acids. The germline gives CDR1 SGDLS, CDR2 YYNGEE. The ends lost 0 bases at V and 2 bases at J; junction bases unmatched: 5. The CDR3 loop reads CASSVAGTATYEQYF. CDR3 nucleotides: TGTGCCAGCAGCGTAGCTGGGACAGCGACCTACGAGCAGTACTTC.

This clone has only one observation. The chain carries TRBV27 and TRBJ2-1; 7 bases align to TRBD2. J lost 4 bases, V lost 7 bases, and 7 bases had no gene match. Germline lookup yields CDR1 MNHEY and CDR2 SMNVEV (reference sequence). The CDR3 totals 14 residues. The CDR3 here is CASTGGGWYNEQFF. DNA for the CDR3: TGTGCCAGCACTGGGGGGGGATGGTACAATGAGCAGTTCTTC.

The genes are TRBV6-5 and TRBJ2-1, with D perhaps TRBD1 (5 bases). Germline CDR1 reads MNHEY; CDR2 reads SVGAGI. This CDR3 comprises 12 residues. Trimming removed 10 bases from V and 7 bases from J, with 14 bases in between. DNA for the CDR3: TGTGCCACCTCAGGGTCTGGGAATGAGCAGTTCTTC. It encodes CATSGSGNEQFF.

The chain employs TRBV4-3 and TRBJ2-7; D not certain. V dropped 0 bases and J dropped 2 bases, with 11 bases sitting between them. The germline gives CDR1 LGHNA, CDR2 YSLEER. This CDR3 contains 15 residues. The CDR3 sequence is CASSQERSLAYEQYF. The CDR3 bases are TGCGCCAGCAGCCAAGAGCGGAGTCTCGCCTACGAGCAGTACTTC.

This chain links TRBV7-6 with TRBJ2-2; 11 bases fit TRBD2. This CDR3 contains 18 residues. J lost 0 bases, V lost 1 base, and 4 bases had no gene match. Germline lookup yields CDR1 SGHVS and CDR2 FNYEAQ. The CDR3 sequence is CASSLVGTSGTNTGELFF. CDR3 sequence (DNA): TGTGCCAGCAGCTTAGTGGGGACTAGCGGAACGAACACCGGGGAGCTGTTTTTT.

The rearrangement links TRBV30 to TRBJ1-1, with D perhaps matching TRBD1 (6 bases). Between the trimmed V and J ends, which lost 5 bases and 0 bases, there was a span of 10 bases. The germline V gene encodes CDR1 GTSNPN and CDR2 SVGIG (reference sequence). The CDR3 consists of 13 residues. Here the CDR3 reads CAWARGMNTEAFF. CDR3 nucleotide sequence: TGTGCCTGGGCCAGGGGAATGAACACTGAAGCTTTCTTT. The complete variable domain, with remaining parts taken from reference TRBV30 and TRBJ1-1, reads SQTIHQWPATLVQPVGSPLSLECTVEGTSNPNLYWYRQAAGRGLQLLFYSVGIGQISSEVPQNLSASRPQDRQFILSSKKLLLSDSGFYLCAWARGMNTEAFFGQGTRLTVV.

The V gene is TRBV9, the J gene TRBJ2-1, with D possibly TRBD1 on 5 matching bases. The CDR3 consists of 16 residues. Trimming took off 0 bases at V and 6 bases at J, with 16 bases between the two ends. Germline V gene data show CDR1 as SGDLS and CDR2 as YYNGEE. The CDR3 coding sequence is TGTGCCAGCAGCGTAGCTGGGGCTGTTTCTCCCAATGAGCAGTTCTTC. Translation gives CASSVAGAVSPNEQFF. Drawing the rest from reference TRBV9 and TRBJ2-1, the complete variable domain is DSGVTQTPKHLITATGQRVTLRCSPRSGDLSVYWYQQSLDQGLQFLIQYYNGEERAKGNILERFSAQQFPDLHSELNLSSLELGDSALYFCASSVAGAVSPNEQFFGPGTRLTVL.